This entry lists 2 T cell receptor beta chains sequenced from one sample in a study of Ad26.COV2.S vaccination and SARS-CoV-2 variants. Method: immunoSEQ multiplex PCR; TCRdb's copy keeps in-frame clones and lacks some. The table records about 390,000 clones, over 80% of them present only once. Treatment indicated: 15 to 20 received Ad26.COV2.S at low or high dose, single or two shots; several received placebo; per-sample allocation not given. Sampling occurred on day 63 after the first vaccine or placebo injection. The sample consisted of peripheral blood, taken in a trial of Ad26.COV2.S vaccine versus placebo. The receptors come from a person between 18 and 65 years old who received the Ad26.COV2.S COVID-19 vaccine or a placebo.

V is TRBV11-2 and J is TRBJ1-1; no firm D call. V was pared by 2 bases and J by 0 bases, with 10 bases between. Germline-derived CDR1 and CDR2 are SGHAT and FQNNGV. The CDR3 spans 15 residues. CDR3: CASSLNAQMNTEAFF. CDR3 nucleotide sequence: TGTGCCAGCAGCTTAAACGCACAAATGAACACTGAAGCTTTCTTT.

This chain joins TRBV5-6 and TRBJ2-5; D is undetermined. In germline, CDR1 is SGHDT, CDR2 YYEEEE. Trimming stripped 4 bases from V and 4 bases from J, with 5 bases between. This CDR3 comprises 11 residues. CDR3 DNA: TGTGCCAGCAGCGAAGGAGAGACCCAGTACTTC. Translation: CASSEGETQYF.